The sequence of this T cell receptor beta chain was determined in a study of response to subunit inactivated influenza vaccine. Study results and caveats: Authors suggested that a seasonal influenza vaccination recruits few new T cells each time.

This clonotype was observed a handful of times. The antigen remains unidentified. TCRdb recomputed calls from the RT-PCR reads with MiXCR, one row per CDR3 protein. The sample shows 450,000 to 550,000 distinct CDR3 sequences, roughly 23% of them seen only once. The sample consisted of CD4+ T cells sorted from PBMCs, taken approximately 5 days after vaccination. This clonotype was sampled from a man aged 50-59 years who received an inactivated influenza vaccine.

CDR3 DNA: TGCAGTGCTAAAGTCAGGGGGCTCCTCTACGAGCAGTACTTC. It translates to CSAKVRGLLYEQYF. This chain links TRBV20-1 with TRBJ2-7; 8 bases agree with TRBD1. V trimming: 4 bases; J trimming: 3 bases; junction bases outside the gene matches: 8. CDR3 length: 14 residues. Germline values: CDR1 DFQATT, CDR2 SNEGSKA (reference sequence).